This T cell receptor (beta chain) comes out of a study of T cell changes during pregnancy in multiple sclerosis. Clones were sequenced by immunoSEQ multiplex PCR, and TCRdb holds only the in-frame ones, with some missing. The sample shows tens of thousands of clones, around 90% of them seen only once. V dropped 0 bases and J dropped 12 bases, with 20 bases sitting between them. CDR3 length: 15 residues. CDR1 and CDR2 (germline): MGHRA, YSYEKL. The clonotype originates from a female donor in good health, enrolled as a control in a pregnancy study. The chain uses TRBV4-1 and TRBJ1-1; D not resolved. Source: peripheral blood, taken in the first trimester of pregnancy. The DNA for the CDR3 is TGCGCCAGCAGCCAAGATCCCCTGGCGGATGAGGAATCTTTCTTT. It encodes CASSQDPLADEESFF.